This TCR beta chain was identified during a study of blood T cell repertoires in COVID-19. Study as a whole: COVID-19 samples collected from the United States, Italy and Spain covered acute and convalescent phases. PBMCs, B-cell-depleted T cells, or T cells were the source of the cDNA or gDNA that made up the material.

The protocol was immunoSEQ multiplex PCR, while the TCRdb copy is restricted to in-frame clones and leaves out a portion. This repertoire shows some 400,000 clones, about 90% found once; its top ten account for around 1.3%. Resolution of symptoms, clearance, or two negative PCRs was present in recovered Cohort 3 donors. The CDR3 length is 13 residues. Between the trimmed V and J ends, which lost 2 bases and 5 bases, there was a span of 9 bases. Germline V CDR1 and CDR2: LNHDA, SQIVND (reference sequence). The sequencing sample was made of PBMCs or T cells enriched from blood (not recorded which). The origin of this receptor is a young man who had recovered from COVID-19. The chain employs TRBV19 and TRBJ1-1; D not resolved. CDR3 region: CASSISRRTEAFF. The CDR3 region has the DNA TGTGCCAGTAGTATATCTAGACGGACTGAAGCTTTCTTT.